This TCR beta chain was documented in a study of blood T cell repertoires in COVID-19. Sequenced by immunoSEQ multiplex PCR; TCRdb stores in-frame clones only, minus some. The sample lists roughly 16,000 clones, 75% to 85% occurring once. Germline V gives CDR1 SGHAT, CDR2 FQNNGV. The CDR3 runs 15 residues. Germline trimming cut 4 bases from V and 4 bases from J; bases unmatched to any gene: 9. Sequencing used peripheral blood. This clonotype was sampled from a man of 80 years or more with active COVID-19. The chain uses TRBV11-2 and TRBJ2-7; 8 positions match TRBD2. CDR3 bases: TGTGCCAGCAGCTGGCGGGGGGATGCTAGGTACGAGCAGTACTTC. The encoded protein is CASSWRGDARYEQYF. The complete variable domain, with remaining parts taken from reference TRBV11-2 and TRBJ2-7, reads EAGVAQSPRYKIIEKRQSVAFWCNPISGHATLYWYQQILGQGPKLLIQFQNNGVVDDSQLPKDRFSAERLKGVDSTLKIQPAKLEDSAVYLCASSWRGDARYEQYFGPGTRLTVT.